This entry lists 2 T cell receptor beta chains sequenced from one sample in a study of PD-1 blockade in mismatch repair-deficient tumors. Sample time point: approximately 9-day in vitro stimulation with candidate neoantigen peptide 3. The repertoire was sequenced with immunoSEQ multiplex PCR; TCRdb's copy has only in-frame clones and lacks some. The table shows some 10,000 clones, with around nine tenths occurring only once. For these receptors, no antigen is known. The sample here was cells cultured in vitro, taken from a patient treated with pembrolizumab. The receptors shown here come from an adult with mismatch repair-deficient cancer.

The chain is built from TRBV7-8 and TRBJ1-5; 9 nucleotides agree with TRBD1. With 0 bases clipped from V and 6 bases from J, the junction kept 9 bases outside the gene matches. This CDR3 is 17 amino acids long. Germline lookup yields CDR1 SGHVS and CDR2 FQNEAQ. The CDR3 coding sequence is TGTGCCAGCAGCTTAGCAGTGGTTTACAGGGGGCCTCAGCCCCAGCATTTT. Amino acids: CASSLAVVYRGPQPQHF.

This clone turned up a few times. The J gene is TRBJ2-1, the V gene TRBV11-2; D call uncertain. With 4 bases removed from V and 0 bases from J, the gap between germline ends came to 13 bases. CDR3 size: 16 residues. The germline gives CDR1 SGHAT, CDR2 FQNNGV. The DNA for the CDR3 is TGTGCCAGCAGCTCGGCTCATACGAGCTCCTACAATGAGCAGTTCTTC. This sequence encodes CASSSAHTSSYNEQFF. Full variable domain (remainder filled in from reference TRBV11-2 and TRBJ2-1): EAGVAQSPRYKIIEKRQSVAFWCNPISGHATLYWYQQILGQGPKLLIQFQNNGVVDDSQLPKDRFSAERLKGVDSTLKIQPAKLEDSAVYLCASSSAHTSSYNEQFFGPGTRLTVL.